This entry describes one T cell receptor beta chain. The antigen is not known. V lost 5 bases and J lost 0; bases outside the gene matches: 15. This CDR3 spans 20 amino acids. Germline CDR1 is SGHTS and CDR2 is YDEGEE. The study reverse transcribed the entire isolated RNA, so it sequenced expressed TCRB transcripts. TCRdb keeps only in-frame clones here, not all; method: immunoSEQ multiplex PCR. The sample shows under 250,000 clones, approximately 14% of them seen only once. This entry comes from a study of beta chain features in type 1 diabetes. Study-level background: Patients looked much like healthy donors when it came to age, gender and cell yields. Examination spanned about 99 million sorted cells from all samples.

Findings and caveats of the study: There were fewer insertions and more deletions at the VDJ junctions of type 1 diabetes patients. The study found moderately but significantly shorter TCRB CDR3s in all four CD4+ subsets of Type 1 diabetes patients.

This chain uses TRBV5-8 with TRBJ2-6; TRBD1 matches at 9 bases. The clonotype originates from a man in his thirties or forties with type 1 diabetes. The specimen sequenced was naive CD4+ T cells from blood. The CDR3 loop reads CASRPLGTGKRDSGANVLTF. In DNA form, the CDR3 reads TGTGCCAGCAGACCCCTTGGGACAGGGAAAAGAGACTCTGGGGCCAACGTCCTGACTTTC.